The rows below give T cell receptor beta chains drawn from one sample of a study of blood T cell repertoires in COVID-19. Data came from immunoSEQ multiplex PCR; TCRdb stores just in-frame clones and leaves some out. In the table there are approximately 100,000 clones, over 80% of which are singletons. The material sequenced was peripheral blood. The source is a man in his fifties or sixties with acute or convalescent COVID-19. Both conserved end residues are part of each CDR3. A D gene is named only where the DNA matches it firmly. The size field is filled for only some rows; it gives once, few, many or a size class.

TRBJ1-1 | TRBV20-1 | - | - | CSASQENTEAFF | TGCAGTGCTAGTCAGGAGAACACTGAAGCTTTCTTT
TRBJ2-7 | TRBV7-9 | - | TRBD1 | CASSIQGVSYEQYF | TGTGCCAGCAGCATACAGGGGGTCTCCTACGAGCAGTACTTC
TRBJ2-3 | TRBV11-3 | - | TRBD2 | CASSFTSGPTDTQYF | TGTGCCAGCAGCTTCACTAGCGGTCCCACAGATACGCAGTATTTT
TRBJ2-2 | TRBV14 | - | - | CASSQEHTSTGELFF | TGTGCCAGCAGCCAAGAGCACACCTCCACCGGGGAGCTGTTTTTT
TRBJ1-6 | TRBV3-1/TRBV3-2 | - | - | CASSHREVYNSPLHF | TGTGCCAGCAGCCATCGAGAGGTTTATAATTCACCCCTCCACTTT
TRBJ1-2 | TRBV9 | - | - | CASSDDRIRYGYTF | TGTGCCAGCAGCGACGACAGAATACGGTATGGCTACACCTTC
TRBJ2-7 | TRBV11-3 | - | TRBD2 | CASSQALAGVSYEQYF | TGTGCCAGCAGCCAAGCACTAGCGGGGGTCTCCTACGAGCAGTACTTC
TRBJ1-2 | TRBV3-1/TRBV3-2 | - | TRBD1 | CASSTRGQVIYGYTF | TGTGCCAGCAGCACGCGGGGACAGGTGATCTATGGCTACACCTTC
TRBJ2-1 | TRBV24-1 | - | TRBD1 | CATSAGTGVPYNEQFF | TGTGCCACCAGTGCGGGGACAGGGGTTCCTTACAATGAGCAGTTCTTC
TRBJ1-1 | TRBV6-6 | - | TRBD1 | CASSFDRGRRAFF | TGTGCCAGCAGTTTCGACAGGGGGCGAAGGGCTTTCTTT
TRBJ2-7 | TRBV28 | once | - | CASSFRVGLYEQYF | TGTGCCAGCAGTTTCAGGGTAGGTCTCTACGAGCAGTACTTC
TRBJ2-5 | TRBV9 | - | TRBD1 | CASSGGQVGQETQYF | TGTGCCAGCAGCGGGGGACAGGTTGGGCAAGAGACCCAGTACTTC
TRBJ2-2 | TRBV5-1 | - | TRBD1 | CASSFGQGANTGELFF | TGCGCCAGCAGCTTTGGACAGGGGGCGAACACCGGGGAGCTGTTTTTT
TRBJ2-3 | TRBV5-1 | - | - | CASSAGASVLTDTQYF | TGCGCCAGCAGCGCGGGGGCTAGCGTGCTCACAGATACGCAGTATTTT
TRBJ2-1 | TRBV5-1 | - | - | CAIADEQFF | TGCGCCATCGCGGATGAGCAGTTCTTC
TRBJ1-4 | TRBV5-1 | - | - | CASSLVVAPGEKLFF | TGCGCCAGCAGCTTGGTGGTCGCACCGGGTGAAAAACTGTTTTTT
TRBJ1-1 | TRBV27 | - | TRBD1 | CASRRIGTDTEAFF | TGTGCCAGCAGGCGAATCGGGACAGACACTGAAGCTTTCTTT
TRBJ1-1 | TRBV5-1 | - | - | CASSERVNTEAFF | TGCGCCAGCAGTGAGAGAGTGAACACTGAAGCTTTCTTT
TRBJ2-2 | TRBV11-2 | - | TRBD2 | CASSPRGSGSVGELFF | TGTGCCAGCAGCCCCCGGGGTAGCGGGAGTGTCGGGGAGCTGTTTTTT
TRBJ2-3 | TRBV11-2 | - | - | CASSVRSRGTDTQYF | TGTGCCAGCAGCGTTAGGTCCAGGGGCACAGATACGCAGTATTTT
TRBJ2-3 | TRBV10-2 | - | TRBD2 | CAIQTSGRGEDTQYF | TGCGCCATCCAAACTAGCGGGAGAGGTGAAGATACGCAGTATTTT
TRBJ1-5 | TRBV4-1 | - | TRBD1 | CASSQTGEVANQPQHF | TGCGCCAGCAGCCAAACAGGGGAAGTCGCCAATCAGCCCCAGCATTTT
TRBJ1-1 | TRBV30 | - | - | CAWSLRRTANTEAFF | TGTGCCTGGAGTCTCAGGAGGACAGCAAACACTGAAGCTTTCTTT
TRBJ2-7 | TRBV12-5 | - | TRBD2 | CASGLVLAGGPRRYEQYF | TGTGCTAGTGGTTTGGTACTAGCGGGAGGGCCGCGTAGGTACGAGCAGTACTTC
TRBJ2-1 | TRBV6-6 | once | TRBD2 | CASSYYPGLAGDEFF | TGTGCCAGCAGTTACTACCCGGGACTAGCGGGAGATGAGTTCTTC
TRBJ2-1 | TRBV28 | few | TRBD1 | CASSPPGQVNEQFF | TGTGCCAGCAGCCCACCGGGACAGGTCAATGAGCAGTTCTTC
TRBJ2-1 | TRBV28 | - | - | CASTELSGRTYNEQFF | TGTGCCAGCACCGAACTTAGCGGTCGTACCTACAATGAGCAGTTCTTC
TRBJ1-3 | TRBV5-4 | - | TRBD1 | CASSLLAGDRVDSGNTIYF | TGTGCCAGCAGCTTGCTGGCGGGTGACAGGGTGGACTCTGGAAACACCATATATTTT
TRBJ2-1 | TRBV7-9 | - | TRBD2 | CASSLAASSGRANEQFF | TGTGCCAGCAGCTTAGCCGCCTCTAGCGGGAGGGCCAATGAGCAGTTCTTC
TRBJ1-2 | TRBV19 | - | TRBD1 | CASSQWTGESNGYTF | TGTGCCAGTAGTCAATGGACAGGGGAAAGCAATGGCTACACCTTC
TRBJ2-1 | TRBV24-1 | - | TRBD2 | CATSDLSGGLYNEQFF | TGTGCCACCAGTGATTTATCGGGAGGACTATACAATGAGCAGTTCTTC
TRBJ2-4 | TRBV7-2 | - | TRBD2 | CASSLDSSGKNIQYF | TGTGCCAGCAGCTTAGACTCTAGCGGTAAAAACATTCAGTACTTC
TRBJ2-5 | TRBV11-2 | - | TRBD2 | CASSLTSGSSSKETQYF | TGTGCCAGCAGCTTAACTAGCGGGAGTAGCAGTAAAGAGACCCAGTACTTC
TRBJ1-1 | TRBV3-1/TRBV3-2 | - | - | CASSQSWNTEAFF | TGTGCCAGCAGCCAATCCTGGAACACTGAAGCTTTCTTT
TRBJ1-6 | TRBV6-5 | - | - | CASRPPGDNSPLHF | TGTGCCAGCAGACCACCCGGAGACAATTCACCCCTCCACTTT
TRBJ2-4 | TRBV7-8 | - | TRBD2 | CASSPWTSGSPRRAKNIQYF | TGTGCCAGCAGCCCCTGGACTAGCGGGAGTCCCCGCCGGGCCAAAAACATTCAGTACTTC
TRBJ1-1 | TRBV18 | - | - | CASSPPARAGEAFF | TGTGCCAGCTCACCACCCGCACGGGCGGGTGAAGCTTTCTTT